This is a list of T cell receptor beta chains from one sample in a study of blood T cell repertoires in COVID-19. Here immunoSEQ multiplex PCR was the method, and the copy in TCRdb shows in-frame clones only, minus some. Seen here are 250,000 or so clones, 84% observed once, and the top ten hold 1.5%. What was sequenced was peripheral blood. Receptors originate from a middle-aged woman who had recovered from COVID-19. The CDR3 runs from the conserved cysteine through the conserved F or W. The D gene is left open where the match is weak. Size tells how often a clone was seen (once, few, many) or the class of an expanded clone, and some rows leave it out.

. | . | TRBJ2-1 | TRBV7-8 | CASSFALVRLSEQFF | TGTGCCAGCAGCTTTGCACTAGTGAGATTATCTGAGCAGTTCTTC
TRBD2 | . | TRBJ2-2 | TRBV10-3 | CAISGWTSGENTGELFF | TGTGCCATCAGTGGGTGGACTAGCGGGGAAAACACCGGGGAGCTGTTTTTT
TRBD1 | . | TRBJ2-7 | TRBV6-5 | CASSYRDREIYEQYF | TGTGCCAGCAGTTATCGGGACAGGGAGATCTACGAGCAGTACTTC
TRBD1 | . | TRBJ1-2 | TRBV5-1 | CASSSGTGANYGYTF | TGCGCCAGCAGCTCCGGGACAGGGGCTAACTATGGCTACACCTTC
. | . | TRBJ2-7 | TRBV7-9 | CASSLEVEQYF | TGTGCCAGCAGCTTGGAGGTCGAGCAGTACTTC
. | . | TRBJ1-2 | TRBV7-9 | CASRRTGGQSYGYTF | TGTGCCAGCAGGCGTACAGGAGGGCAAAGCTATGGCTACACCTTC
. | few | TRBJ1-6 | TRBV2 | CASMRETYNSPLHF | TGTGCCAGCATGAGGGAGACCTATAATTCACCCCTCCACTTT
. | . | TRBJ1-2 | TRBV15 | CATSRDRHRVTYTF | TGTGCCACCAGCAGAGACAGGCACAGGGTTACCTACACCTTC
. | . | TRBJ2-3 | TRBV10-3 | CATTRMEATDTQYF | TGTGCCACGACTCGAATGGAGGCCACAGATACGCAGTATTTT
. | . | TRBJ1-3 | TRBV12-3/TRBV12-4 | CASGGRPGNTIYF | TGTGCCAGCGGAGGGCGCCCTGGAAACACCATATATTTT
. | . | TRBJ2-3 | TRBV2 | CASSEHEDTQYF | TGTGCCAGCAGTGAACACGAGGATACGCAGTATTTT
TRBD1 | once | TRBJ2-7 | TRBV30 | CAWRYSGQGATGEQYF | TGTGCCTGGAGGTACTCGGGACAGGGGGCGACTGGGGAGCAGTACTTC
. | . | TRBJ1-1 | TRBV6-6 | CASNLQGKEAFF | TGTGCCAGCAACCTGCAGGGAAAAGAAGCTTTCTTT
TRBD2 | . | TRBJ2-5 | TRBV7-2 | CASEGLDRETQYF | TGTGCCAGCGAAGGACTAGATCGGGAGACCCAGTACTTC
. | . | TRBJ2-1 | TRBV6-5 | CASSLWVGVNNEQFF | TGTGCCAGCAGTTTATGGGTCGGGGTAAACAATGAGCAGTTCTTC
. | . | TRBJ2-3 | TRBV12-3/TRBV12-4 | CASTFAGDTQYF | TGTGCCAGCACGTTCGCGGGAGATACGCAGTATTTT
. | . | TRBJ2-7 | TRBV19 | CASSIGGSFGTYEQYF | TGTGCCAGTAGTATAGGAGGTAGCTTCGGGACCTACGAGCAGTACTTC
TRBD1 | . | TRBJ1-4 | TRBV5-1 | CASRQGLVIGEKLFF | TGCGCCAGTAGACAGGGTTTGGTAATTGGTGAAAAACTGTTTTTT
. | . | TRBJ2-7 | TRBV21-1 | CASGGRHFYEQYF | TGTGCCAGCGGGGGGAGACACTTCTACGAGCAGTACTTC
. | . | TRBJ2-3 | TRBV19 | CASSTFTDTQYF | TGTGCCAGTAGTACCTTCACAGATACGCAGTATTTT
TRBD1 | . | TRBJ1-3 | TRBV3-1/TRBV3-2 | CASSWAGTGGNTIYF | TGTGCCAGCAGCTGGGCGGGGACAGGGGGAAACACCATATATTTT
TRBD1 | . | TRBJ1-3 | TRBV28 | CASSSRAGGGNTIYF | TGTGCCAGCAGTTCTCGGGCAGGGGGTGGAAACACCATATATTTT
TRBD1 | . | TRBJ1-1 | TRBV28 | CASSLARGRYTEAFF | TGTGCCAGCAGTCTCGCCAGGGGGCGGTACACTGAAGCTTTCTTT
. | . | TRBJ2-7 | TRBV6-1 | CASSDRGRAYEQYF | TGTGCCAGCAGTGATCGTGGCAGGGCTTACGAGCAGTACTTC
. | once | TRBJ2-7 | TRBV18 | CASSQGPAYEQYF | TGTGCCAGCTCACAGGGGCCCGCCTACGAGCAGTACTTC
. | . | TRBJ1-2 | TRBV19 | CASSKQKDYGYTF | TGTGCCAGTAGTAAACAGAAGGACTATGGCTACACCTTC
. | . | TRBJ2-5 | TRBV18 | CASSPPNMQETQYF | TGTGCCAGCTCACCACCGAACATGCAAGAGACCCAGTACTTC